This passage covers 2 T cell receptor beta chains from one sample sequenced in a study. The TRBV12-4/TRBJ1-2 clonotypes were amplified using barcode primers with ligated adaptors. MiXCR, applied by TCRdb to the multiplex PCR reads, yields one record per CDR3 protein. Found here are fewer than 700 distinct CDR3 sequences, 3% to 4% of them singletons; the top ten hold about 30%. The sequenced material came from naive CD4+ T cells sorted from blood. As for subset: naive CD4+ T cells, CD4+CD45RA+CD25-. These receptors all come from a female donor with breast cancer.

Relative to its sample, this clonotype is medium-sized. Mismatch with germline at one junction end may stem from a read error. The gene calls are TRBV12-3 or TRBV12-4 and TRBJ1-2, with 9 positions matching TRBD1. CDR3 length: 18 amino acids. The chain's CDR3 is CASSKPGQGRSSNDGYTF. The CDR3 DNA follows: TGTGCCAGCAGCAAACCGGGACAGGGAAGATCTTCTAACGATGGCTACACCTTC.

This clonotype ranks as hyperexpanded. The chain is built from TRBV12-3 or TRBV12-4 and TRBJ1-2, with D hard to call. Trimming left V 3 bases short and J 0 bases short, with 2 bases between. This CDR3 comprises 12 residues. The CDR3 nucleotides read TGTGCCAGCAGTTTTCCTAACTATGGCTACACCTTC. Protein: CASSFPNYGYTF.